One sample yielded the 19 T cell receptor beta chains listed below, sequenced in a study of T cells after yellow fever vaccination. TCRdb re-derived calls from the 5' RACE reads in MiXCR, one entry per CDR3 protein. The sample carries about 130,000 distinct CDR3 sequences, about 8.4% recorded once. The sequencing used CD8+ T cells sorted from PBMCs, collected on the day of the yellow fever booster vaccination. Receptors were obtained from a man aged 18 to 35 who received the YFV17D yellow fever vaccine.

This clonotype was observed many times. The chain has TRBV21-1 and TRBJ2-7. TRBV21-1 is tagged as a pseudogene. The CDR3 covers 15 residues. The CDR3 DNA sequence: TGTGCCAGCAGCCCCACGGACGGAACTACCTACGAGCAGTACGTC. Amino acids: CASSPTDGTTYEQYV.

The V and J genes are TRBV6-5 and TRBJ2-2; tentative D call: TRBD2 (6 bases). The germline V and J ends were trimmed by 0 bases and 8 bases, with 16 bases remaining between them. The CDR3 spans 16 residues. The germline CDR1 and CDR2 sequences are MNHEY and SVGAGI. CDR3 sequence reads: CASSYSLADLQGELFF. The CDR3 DNA sequence: TGTGCCAGCAGTTACTCGTTAGCGGACCTTCAGGGGGAGCTGTTTTTT.

This chain connects TRBV7-2 to TRBJ2-3; 9 bases line up with TRBD2. The CDR3 extends over 16 amino acids. V gave up 3 bases and J gave up 5 bases; unmatched junction bases: 9. From germline, CDR1 is SGHTA and CDR2 FQGNSA. CDR3 DNA sequence: TGTGCCAGCAGCTTCCCCCTGGCGGGGGGGAGAGATACGCAGTATTTT. Amino acids: CASSFPLAGGRDTQYF. Drawing the rest from reference TRBV7-2 and TRBJ2-3, the complete variable domain is GAGVSQSPSNKVTEKGKDVELRCDPISGHTALYWYRQSLGQGLEFLIYFQGNSAPDKSGLPSDRFSAERTGGSVSTLTIQRTQQEDSAVYLCASSFPLAGGRDTQYFGPGTRLTVL.

This sequence joins TRBV20-1 and TRBJ1-4; no reliable D call. V was clipped by 4 bases and J by 5 bases, with 14 bases between them. Germline CDR1 reads DFQATT; CDR2 reads SNEGSKA (reference sequence). The CDR3 loop spans 14 amino acids. In nucleotides, the CDR3 is TGCAGTGCTAAACTCCGGGAAACGAATGAAAAACTGTTTTTT. Its protein is CSAKLRETNEKLFF.

Only a few counts were recorded for this clonotype. The chain employs TRBV12-3 or TRBV12-4 and TRBJ2-2, with D unclear. With 4 bases removed from V and 4 bases from J, the gap between germline ends came to 13 bases. The CDR3 is 15 residues long. DNA of the CDR3: TGTGCCAGCAGTTATGTCTCCCCGGGCACCGGGGAGCTGTTTTTT. It specifies CASSYVSPGTGELFF.

The chain recombines TRBV3-1 with TRBJ1-4, with unresolved D. The CDR3 is 15 amino acids. V was clipped by 0 bases and J by 4 bases, with 9 bases between them. CDR1 and CDR2 (germline): LGHDT, YNNKEL (reference sequence). CDR3 nucleotides: TGTGCCAGCAGCCAAGAGGCGCCGTTTAATGAAAAACTGTTTTTT. It encodes CASSQEAPFNEKLFF.

This clonotype was observed a few times. The V call is TRBV7-9, the J call TRBJ1-4; weak D call: TRBD1 (5 bases). Germline V gives CDR1 SEHNR, CDR2 FQNEAQ (reference sequence). Trimming took 3 bases from V and 8 from J, leaving 13 bases between them. The CDR3 has 14 amino acids. The CDR3 DNA is TGTGCCAGCAGCTTTACAGGTATTCAGGAAAAACTGTTTTTT. This sequence encodes CASSFTGIQEKLFF.

This clonotype was seen a handful of times. The rearrangement links TRBV28 to TRBJ1-6; D not resolved. This CDR3 region has 14 residues. The germline V and J ends were trimmed by 4 bases and 4 bases, with 8 bases remaining between them. Germline V CDR1 and CDR2: MDHEN, SYDVKM. The CDR3 sequence: CASSSSLYNSPLHF. The CDR3 bases are TGTGCCAGCAGTTCTTCCCTGTATAATTCACCCCTCCACTTT.

This clonotype was detected a few times. The V and J genes are TRBV12-3 or TRBV12-4 and TRBJ2-2; D remains unclear. The V and J ends lost 3 bases and 1 base respectively, with 6 bases between them. The CDR3 contains 14 residues. The CDR3 region is CASSFFGNTGELFF. The CDR3 DNA is TGTGCCAGCAGTTTTTTTGGGAACACCGGGGAGCTGTTTTTT.

This chain joins TRBV9 and TRBJ2-2; D not resolved. Trimming shortened V by 0 bases and J by 3 bases, and 15 bases separated the two germline ends. The CDR3 spans 17 residues. The germline gives CDR1 SGDLS, CDR2 YYNGEE. The CDR3 protein is CASSVDKRAVHTGELFF. DNA of the CDR3: TGTGCCAGCAGCGTAGATAAAAGGGCCGTGCACACCGGGGAGCTGTTTTTT. Full variable domain (rest looked up from reference TRBV9 and TRBJ2-2): DSGVTQTPKHLITATGQRVTLRCSPRSGDLSVYWYQQSLDQGLQFLIQYYNGEERAKGNILERFSAQQFPDLHSELNLSSLELGDSALYFCASSVDKRAVHTGELFFGEGSRLTVL.

This clonotype appeared many times. The V and J genes are TRBV6-2 or TRBV6-3 and TRBJ2-1; 8 nucleotides align to TRBD2. CDR3 length: 15 residues. Germline V lookup: CDR1 MNHEY, CDR2 SVGEGT. With 2 bases clipped from V and 1 base from J, the junction kept 1 base outside the gene matches. The CDR3 DNA reads as TGTGCCAGCAGTTACCGGGAGGGTTCCTACAATGAGCAGTTCTTC. Translating gives CASSYREGSYNEQFF.

This clonotype occurred many times. The V call is TRBV19, the J call TRBJ2-1; 7 bases line up with TRBD2. From germline, CDR1 is LNHDA and CDR2 SQIVND (reference sequence). This CDR3 has 18 amino acids. The trim removed 1 base at V and 3 bases at J, leaving 12 bases unmatched. The chain's CDR3 is CASSIGAQRGPNYNEQFF. CDR3 coding DNA: TGTGCCAGTAGTATAGGGGCCCAGCGGGGACCGAACTACAATGAGCAGTTCTTC.

This clonotype has more than one count but fewer than ten. The CDR3 loop is CATRTGSGEQYF. In nucleotides, the CDR3 is TGTGCCACCAGGACAGGGTCTGGCGAGCAGTACTTC. V gene TRBV15 combines with J gene TRBJ2-7, with 7 bases that match TRBD1. The germline gives CDR1 LNHNV, CDR2 YYDKDF (reference sequence). The CDR3 contains 12 residues. The V segment lost 6 bases and the J segment 6 bases; nucleotides outside the gene matches: 5.

The chain uses TRBV6-2 or TRBV6-3 and TRBJ1-5; the match to TRBD1 covers 7 bases. The CDR3 extends over 14 amino acids. Germline V gene data show CDR1 as MNHEY and CDR2 as SVGEGT. V lost 4 bases to trimming and J lost 2 bases; unmatched junction nucleotides: 2. The CDR3 region has the DNA TGTGCCAGCAGTTTCACAGGGGGCAATCAGCCCCAGCATTTT. Protein product: CASSFTGGNQPQHF.

This clonotype was detected only a few times. Written as DNA, the CDR3 is TGCGCCAGCAGCCAAGAGGTCCCAGGGGGCTACGAGCAGTACTTC. This codes for CASSQEVPGGYEQYF. This sequence joins TRBV4-1 and TRBJ2-7; 7 nucleotides agree with TRBD1. This CDR3 contains 15 residues. Germline trimming cut 0 bases from V and 3 bases from J; bases unmatched to any gene: 5. Per the germline V gene, CDR1 is MGHRA and CDR2 is YSYEKL.

J is TRBJ2-3 and V is TRBV5-4; TRBD2 agrees at 7 bases. The V and J ends lost 4 bases and 0 bases, in that order; junction bases with no gene match: 5. This CDR3 region has 15 residues. Germline V gene data show CDR1 as SGHNT and CDR2 as YYREEE (reference sequence). The CDR3 region is CASSRSGVSTDTQYF. For the CDR3, the DNA is TGTGCCAGCAGCCGGAGCGGGGTTAGCACAGATACGCAGTATTTT.

The sample holds many counts of this clonotype. The chain recombines TRBV7-9 with TRBJ2-4; TRBD2 might be the D (5 bases). The CDR3 runs 15 residues. The V and J ends lost 1 base and 0 bases respectively, with 7 bases between them. Germline V gene data show CDR1 as SEHNR and CDR2 as FQNEAQ (reference sequence). The CDR3 is CASSLGELAKNIQYF. The DNA for the CDR3 is TGTGCCAGCAGCTTAGGGGAGCTAGCCAAAAACATTCAGTACTTC.

The V call is TRBV27, the J call TRBJ2-3; no clear D gene. This CDR3 contains 15 residues. Germline V gene sequence: CDR1 MNHEY, CDR2 SMNVEV (reference sequence). With 5 bases removed from V and 0 bases from J, the gap between germline ends came to 12 bases. The CDR3 DNA follows: TGTGCCAGCAGTCACGCCGTGGCTAGCACAGATACGCAGTATTTT. Its translation: CASSHAVASTDTQYF.

This clonotype was detected only a few times. V is TRBV7-2 and J is TRBJ2-5; D might be TRBD2 (6 bases). The CDR3 runs to 14 residues. Germline V gene sequence: CDR1 SGHTA, CDR2 FQGNSA. V lost 3 bases and J lost 5, with 13 bases in between. The DNA for the CDR3 is TGTGCCAGCAGCTTCGGAGGGGTCGCGGAGACCCAGTACTTC. Translated, it gives CASSFGGVAETQYF. The whole variable domain, remainder taken from reference TRBV7-2 and TRBJ2-5, is GAGVSQSPSNKVTEKGKDVELRCDPISGHTALYWYRQSLGQGLEFLIYFQGNSAPDKSGLPSDRFSAERTGGSVSTLTIQRTQQEDSAVYLCASSFGGVAETQYFGPGTRLLVL.